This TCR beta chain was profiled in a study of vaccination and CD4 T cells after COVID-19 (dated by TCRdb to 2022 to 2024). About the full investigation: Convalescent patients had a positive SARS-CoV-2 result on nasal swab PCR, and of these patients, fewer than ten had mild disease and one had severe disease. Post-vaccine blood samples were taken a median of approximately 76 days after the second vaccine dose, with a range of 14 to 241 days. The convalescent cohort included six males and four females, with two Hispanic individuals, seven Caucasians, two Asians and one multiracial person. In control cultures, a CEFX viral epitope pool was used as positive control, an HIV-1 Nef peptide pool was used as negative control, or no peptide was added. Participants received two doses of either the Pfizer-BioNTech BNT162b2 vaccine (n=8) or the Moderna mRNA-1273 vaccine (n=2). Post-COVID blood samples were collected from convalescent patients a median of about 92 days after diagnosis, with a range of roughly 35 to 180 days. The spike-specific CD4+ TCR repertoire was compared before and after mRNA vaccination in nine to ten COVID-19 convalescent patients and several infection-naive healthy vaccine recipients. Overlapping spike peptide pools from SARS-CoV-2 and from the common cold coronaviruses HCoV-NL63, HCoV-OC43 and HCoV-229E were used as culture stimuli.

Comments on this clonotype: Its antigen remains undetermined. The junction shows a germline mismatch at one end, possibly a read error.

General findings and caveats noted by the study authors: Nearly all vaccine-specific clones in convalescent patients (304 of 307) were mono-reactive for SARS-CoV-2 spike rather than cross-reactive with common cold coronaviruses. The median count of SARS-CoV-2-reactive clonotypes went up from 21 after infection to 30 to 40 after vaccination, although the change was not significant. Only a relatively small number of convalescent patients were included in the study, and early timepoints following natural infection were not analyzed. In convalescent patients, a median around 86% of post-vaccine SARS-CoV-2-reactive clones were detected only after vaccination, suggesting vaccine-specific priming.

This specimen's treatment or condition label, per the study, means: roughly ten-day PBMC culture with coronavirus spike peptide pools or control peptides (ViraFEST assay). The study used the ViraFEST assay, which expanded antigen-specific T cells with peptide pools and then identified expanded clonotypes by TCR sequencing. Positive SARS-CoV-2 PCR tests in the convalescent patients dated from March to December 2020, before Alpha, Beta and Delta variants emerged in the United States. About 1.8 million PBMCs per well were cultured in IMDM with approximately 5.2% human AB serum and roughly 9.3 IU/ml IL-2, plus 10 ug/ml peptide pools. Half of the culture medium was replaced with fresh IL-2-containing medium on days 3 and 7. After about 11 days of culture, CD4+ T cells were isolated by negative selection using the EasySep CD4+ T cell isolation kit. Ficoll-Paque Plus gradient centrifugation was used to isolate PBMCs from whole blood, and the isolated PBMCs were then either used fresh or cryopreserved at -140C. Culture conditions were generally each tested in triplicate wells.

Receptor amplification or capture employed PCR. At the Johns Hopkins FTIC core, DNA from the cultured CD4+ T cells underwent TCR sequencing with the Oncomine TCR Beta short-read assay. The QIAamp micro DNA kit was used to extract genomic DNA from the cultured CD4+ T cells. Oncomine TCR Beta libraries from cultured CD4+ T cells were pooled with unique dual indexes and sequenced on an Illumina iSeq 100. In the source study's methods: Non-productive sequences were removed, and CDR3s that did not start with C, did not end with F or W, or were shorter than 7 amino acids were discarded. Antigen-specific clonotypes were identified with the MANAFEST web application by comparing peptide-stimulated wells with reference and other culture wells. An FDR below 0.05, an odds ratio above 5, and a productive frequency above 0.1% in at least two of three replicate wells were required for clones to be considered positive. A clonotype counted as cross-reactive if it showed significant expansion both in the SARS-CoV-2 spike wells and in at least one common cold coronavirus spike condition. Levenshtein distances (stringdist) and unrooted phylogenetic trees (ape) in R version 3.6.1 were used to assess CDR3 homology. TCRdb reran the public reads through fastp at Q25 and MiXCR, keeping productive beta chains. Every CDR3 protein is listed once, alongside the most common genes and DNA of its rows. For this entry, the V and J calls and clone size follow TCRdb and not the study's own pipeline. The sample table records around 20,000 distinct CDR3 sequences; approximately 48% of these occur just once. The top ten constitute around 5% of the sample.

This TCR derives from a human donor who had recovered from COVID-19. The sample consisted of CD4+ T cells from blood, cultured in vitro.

DNA sequence: TGTGCCAGCAGCTCCCTTGGACAGGGGGCACAGAGAATCTTT. It specifies CASSSLGQGAQRIF. The sequence is built from TRBV7-3 and TRBJ1-1; 11 nucleotides in the junction match TRBD1. The CDR3, cysteine through phenylalanine, is 14 amino acids long. Of the read, only the CDR3 DNA is kept; its 42 bases are in frame from base 1. The germline V gene yields SGHTA for CDR1 and FQGTGA for CDR2.